Following are 16 T cell receptor beta chains from one sample sequenced in a study of T cell responses to AZD1222 COVID-19 vaccine (dated by TCRdb to about 2021). Libraries were prepared through the immunoSEQ multiplex PCR assay. The table was pulled from immuneACCESS by TCRdb, which kept in-frame rearrangements only. Such tables lose some clones; where checked, under half of the loss comes from unresolved V genes, and the rest has no known cause. Across this sample there are over 120,000 clones, with more than 85% seen only once. Roughly 5% of the sample goes to the ten largest clones. What the time point label conveys for this sample: baseline before first vaccination. Sequences were derived from peripheral blood, sampled on day 0 of AZD1222 vaccination. The source of these receptors is an adult in good health.

This sequence joins TRBV5-4 and TRBJ2-1; 13 nucleotides agree with TRBD2. The CDR3 sequence is 14 residues long. Unmatched junction bases numbered 6, after V lost 5 bases and J lost 10 bases. Germline-derived CDR1 and CDR2 are SGHNT and YYREEE (reference sequence). CDR3 residues: CASSWTSGSGEQFF. The CDR3 coding sequence is TGTGCCAGCAGTTGGACTAGCGGGAGTGGAGAGCAGTTCTTC.

The chain has TRBV5-1 and TRBJ2-2; 9 bases fit TRBD1. With 0 bases clipped from V and 5 bases from J, the junction kept 5 bases outside the gene matches. Germline CDR1 and CDR2: SGHRS and YFSETQ. The CDR3 runs 16 residues. CDR3 protein: CASSLGGGTGTGELFF. For the CDR3, the DNA is TGCGCCAGCAGCTTGGGGGGCGGGACAGGGACCGGGGAGCTGTTTTTT.

The chain couples TRBV11-2 to TRBJ2-2; TRBD2 might be the D (6 bases). V gave up 5 bases and J gave up 0 bases, with 10 bases separating them. The germline V gene encodes CDR1 SGHAT and CDR2 FQNNGV. The CDR3 totals 15 residues. Here the CDR3 DNA reads TGTGCCAGCAGCCGTAGCGGAACGAACACCGGGGAGCTGTTTTTT. It encodes CASSRSGTNTGELFF.

The chain couples TRBV6-5 to TRBJ2-1; 9 nucleotides agree with TRBD1. This CDR3 spans 16 amino acids. CDR1 is MNHEY, CDR2 SVGAGI, per germline. With 2 bases clipped from V and 5 bases from J, the junction kept 7 bases outside the gene matches. CDR3 nucleotides: TGTGCCAGCAGTTACCGGGACAGGGTTTTAAACAATGAGCAGTTCTTC. It translates to CASSYRDRVLNNEQFF.

The chain recombines TRBV29-1 with TRBJ2-5; TRBD2 might be the D (6 bases). The CDR3 covers 14 residues. Germline V gives CDR1 SQVTM, CDR2 ANQGSEA. Trimming took off 4 bases at V and 0 bases at J, with 12 bases between the two ends. In nucleotides, the CDR3 is TGCAGCGTTGGGGAGCGGGCCTACCAAGAGACCCAGTACTTC. This encodes CSVGERAYQETQYF.

V is TRBV2 and J is TRBJ1-6; maybe TRBD1 (5 bases). Trimming shortened V by 1 base and J by 7 bases, and 11 bases separated the two germline ends. The CDR3 consists of 15 residues. Germline CDR1 is SNHLY and CDR2 is FYNNEI. The CDR3 loop is CASSEEGPRNSPLHF. CDR3 DNA: TGTGCCAGCAGTGAAGAGGGGCCACGAAATTCACCCCTCCACTTT. Together with reference TRBV2 and TRBJ1-6, the CDR3 gives the full variable domain: EPEVTQTPSHQVTQMGQEVILRCVPISNHLYFYWYRQILGQKVEFLVSFYNNEISEKSEIFDDQFSVERPDGSNFTLKIRSTKLEDSAMYFCASSEEGPRNSPLHFGNGTRLTVT.

The V and J genes are TRBV14 and TRBJ1-2, with 7 bases that match TRBD1. This CDR3 comprises 16 residues. Germline trimming cut 5 bases from V and 4 bases from J; bases unmatched to any gene: 13. The germline gives CDR1 SGHDN, CDR2 FVKESK. The CDR3 protein is CASSSLPGQRIYGYTF. CDR3 nucleotide sequence: TGTGCCAGCAGCTCACTACCGGGACAGAGAATCTATGGCTACACCTTC.

CDR3 in amino acids: CAWSQDSNSPLHF. The CDR3 nucleotides read TGTGCCTGGAGTCAGGACAGTAATTCACCCCTCCACTTT. J is TRBJ1-6 and V is TRBV30, with D possibly matching TRBD1 (6 bases). This CDR3 contains 13 residues. Germline assignment: CDR1 GTSNPN and CDR2 SVGIG (reference sequence). V lost 2 bases, J lost 6 bases, and 8 bases lay in between.

The chain carries TRBV5-1 and TRBJ2-5; 11 positions agree with TRBD2. The CDR3 loop spans 16 amino acids. The germline V gene encodes CDR1 SGHRS and CDR2 YFSETQ. Trimming removed 4 bases from V and 0 bases from J; junction bases left unmatched: 5. The CDR3 protein is CASSPRLAGHQETQYF. CDR3 nucleotides: TGCGCCAGCAGCCCTAGACTAGCGGGGCACCAAGAGACCCAGTACTTC.

V usage is TRBV15 and J usage is TRBJ1-2; TRBD1 might be the D (6 bases). Trimming took 0 bases from V and 4 from J, leaving 9 bases between them. The germline V gene has CDR1 LNHNV and CDR2 YYDKDF (reference sequence). The CDR3 has 14 amino acids. The chain's CDR3 is CATSRDNRVYGYTF. The DNA for the CDR3 is TGTGCCACCAGCAGAGATAACAGGGTCTATGGCTACACCTTC.

This clone was counted once. V and J are TRBV9 and TRBJ2-3; D is unresolved. From germline, CDR1 is SGDLS and CDR2 YYNGEE. This CDR3 has 12 residues. The V end was cut by 3 bases, the J end by 7 bases, with 9 bases between. The CDR3 region has the DNA TGTGCCAGCAGCGCCCTGGGGAATACGCAGTATTTT. It translates to CASSALGNTQYF.

CDR3 protein: CASSLPGADYEQYF. CDR3 bases: TGTGCCAGCAGCTTACCGGGGGCCGACTACGAGCAGTACTTC. The chain employs TRBV11-1 and TRBJ2-7; D is possibly TRBD1 or TRBD2 (6 bases each). Per the germline V gene, CDR1 is SGHAT and CDR2 is FQDESV (reference sequence). This CDR3 comprises 14 residues. V dropped 2 bases and J dropped 3 bases, with 11 bases sitting between them.

This chain uses TRBV6-1 with TRBJ1-2; D might be TRBD1 (6 bases). Germline V gene lookup returns CDR1 MNHNS and CDR2 SASEGT. The CDR3 runs to 15 residues. The ends were cut back, 1 base at V and 4 bases at J, with 13 bases in the middle. The CDR3 DNA reads as TGTGCCAGCAGTGAAGTCTGGACAGCCAGCTATGGCTACACCTTC. Its translation: CASSEVWTASYGYTF.

The chain has TRBV7-2 and TRBJ1-4; perhaps TRBD1 as D (6 bases). Germline loops: CDR1 SGHTA, CDR2 FQGNSA. This CDR3 region has 13 residues. V lost 10 bases and J lost 3, with 12 bases in between. Written as DNA, the CDR3 is TGTGCCACCCCGGACAGCGCTAATGAAAAACTGTTTTTT. Translation gives CATPDSANEKLFF.

A single count supports this clone. The J gene is TRBJ2-1, the V gene TRBV27; D possibly corresponds to TRBD1 (5 bases). The CDR3 length is 15 residues. Germline V lookup: CDR1 MNHEY, CDR2 SMNVEV (reference sequence). Trimming pared 3 bases from V and 8 bases from J, leaving 17 bases between. The CDR3 DNA reads as TGTGCCAGCAGTTTCCGGCAGGGATCGTGGGATGAGCAGTTCTTC. It is translated as CASSFRQGSWDEQFF.

A single count supports this clone. The rearrangement joins TRBV6-1 to TRBJ1-5; 11 nucleotides align to TRBD1. This CDR3 comprises 15 residues. Germline lookup yields CDR1 MNHNS and CDR2 SASEGT. V lost 2 bases to trimming and J lost 6 bases; unmatched junction nucleotides: 3. DNA of the CDR3: TGTGCCAGCAGTGAATTGGACAGGGGGCTTCAGCCCCAGCATTTT. Protein: CASSELDRGLQPQHF.